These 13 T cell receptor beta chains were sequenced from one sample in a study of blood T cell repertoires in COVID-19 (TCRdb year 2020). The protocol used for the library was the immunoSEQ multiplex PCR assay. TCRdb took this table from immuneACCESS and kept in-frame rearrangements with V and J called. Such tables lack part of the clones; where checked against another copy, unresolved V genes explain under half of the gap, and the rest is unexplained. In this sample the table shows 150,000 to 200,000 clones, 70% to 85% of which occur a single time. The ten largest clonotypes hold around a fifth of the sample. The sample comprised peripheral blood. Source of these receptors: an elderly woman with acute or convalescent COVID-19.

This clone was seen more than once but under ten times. The CDR3 DNA follows: TGTGCCAGCAGTCCCATTACGGGGATCACCGGGACTTTGTATTCTCAGTACTTC. This codes for CASSPITGITGTLYSQYF. This chain joins TRBV27 and TRBJ2-5, with D possibly matching TRBD2 (6 bases). Looked up from germline, CDR1 is MNHEY and CDR2 is SMNVEV (reference sequence). V lost 5 bases, J lost 11 bases, and 33 bases lay in between. The CDR3 loop spans 18 amino acids.

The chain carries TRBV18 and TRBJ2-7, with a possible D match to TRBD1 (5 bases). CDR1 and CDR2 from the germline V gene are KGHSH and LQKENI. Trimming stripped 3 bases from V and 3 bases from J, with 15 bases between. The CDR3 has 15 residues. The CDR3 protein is CASSPQRQSLYEQYF. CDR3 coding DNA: TGTGCCAGCTCACCGCAGCGACAGTCCCTCTACGAGCAGTACTTC. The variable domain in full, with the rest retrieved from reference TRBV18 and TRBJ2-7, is NAGVMQNPRHLVRRRGQEARLRCSPMKGHSHVYWYRQLPEEGLKFMVYLQKENIIDESGMPKERFSAEFPKEGPSILRIQQVVRGDSAAYFCASSPQRQSLYEQYFGPGTRLTVT.

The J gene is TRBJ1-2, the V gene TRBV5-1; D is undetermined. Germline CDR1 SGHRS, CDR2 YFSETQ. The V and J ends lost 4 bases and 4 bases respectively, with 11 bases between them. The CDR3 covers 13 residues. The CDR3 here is CASSLSEGYGYTF. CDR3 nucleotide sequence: TGCGCCAGCAGCCTCAGCGAAGGCTATGGCTACACCTTC.

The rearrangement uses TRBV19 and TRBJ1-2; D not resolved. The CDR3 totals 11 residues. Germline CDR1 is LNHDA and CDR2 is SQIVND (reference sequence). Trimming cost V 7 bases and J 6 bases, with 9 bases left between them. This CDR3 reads CASTGENGYTF. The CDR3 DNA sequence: TGTGCCAGTACTGGAGAGAATGGCTACACCTTC.

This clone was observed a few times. CDR3: CASSPDRSSNYGYTF. CDR3 DNA: TGTGCCAGCTCACCGGACAGATCGAGTAACTATGGCTACACCTTC. The gene calls are TRBV18 and TRBJ1-2; D perhaps matches TRBD1 (6 bases). The CDR3 is 15 residues long. Germline V CDR1 and CDR2: KGHSH, LQKENI. Trimming left V 3 bases short and J 1 base short, with 12 bases between.

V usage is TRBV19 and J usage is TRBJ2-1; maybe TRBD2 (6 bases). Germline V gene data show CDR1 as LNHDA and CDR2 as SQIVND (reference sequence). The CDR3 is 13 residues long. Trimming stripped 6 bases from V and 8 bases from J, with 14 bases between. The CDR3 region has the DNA TGTGCCAGTAGACAGAACGGGAGATATGAGCAGTTCTTC. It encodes CASRQNGRYEQFF.

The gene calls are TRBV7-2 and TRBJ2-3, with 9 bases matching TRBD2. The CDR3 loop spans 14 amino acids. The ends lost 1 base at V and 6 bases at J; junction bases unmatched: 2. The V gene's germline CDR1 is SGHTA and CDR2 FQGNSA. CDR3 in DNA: TGTGCCAGCAGCTTAGGCGGGAGGGAGGATACGCAGTATTTT. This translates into CASSLGGREDTQYF.

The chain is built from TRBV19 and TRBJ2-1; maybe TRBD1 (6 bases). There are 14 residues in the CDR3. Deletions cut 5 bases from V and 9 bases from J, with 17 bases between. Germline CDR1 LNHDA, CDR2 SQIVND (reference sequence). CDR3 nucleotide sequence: TGTGCCAGTAGTTTTCTACAGGGTGGAGGTGAGCAGTTCTTC. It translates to CASSFLQGGGEQFF.

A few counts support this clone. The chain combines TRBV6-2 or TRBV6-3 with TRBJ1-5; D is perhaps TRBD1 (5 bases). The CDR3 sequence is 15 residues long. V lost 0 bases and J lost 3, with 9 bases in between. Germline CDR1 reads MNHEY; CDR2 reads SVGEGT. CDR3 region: CASSYSQAFNQPQHF. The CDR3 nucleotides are TGTGCCAGCAGTTACTCACAGGCCTTCAATCAGCCCCAGCATTTT.

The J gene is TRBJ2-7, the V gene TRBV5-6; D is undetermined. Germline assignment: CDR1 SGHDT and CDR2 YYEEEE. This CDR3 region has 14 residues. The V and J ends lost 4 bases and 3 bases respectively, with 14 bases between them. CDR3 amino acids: CASSLITVNYEQYF. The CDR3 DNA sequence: TGTGCCAGCAGCCTTATCACGGTTAACTACGAGCAGTACTTC. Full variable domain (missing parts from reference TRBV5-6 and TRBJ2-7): DAGVTQSPTHLIKTRGQQVTLRCSPKSGHDTVSWYQQALGQGPQFIFQYYEEEERQRGNFPDRFSGHQFPNYSSELNVNALLLGDSALYLCASSLITVNYEQYFGPGTRLTVT.

CDR3 sequence: CASTIQGISGYTF. CDR3 coding DNA: TGTGCCAGCACTATACAGGGGATCTCTGGCTACACCTTC. The rearrangement uses TRBV2 and TRBJ1-2, with 7 bases identical to TRBD1. Germline V CDR1 and CDR2: SNHLY, FYNNEI. The CDR3 runs 13 residues. Trimming removed 7 bases from V and 7 bases from J; junction bases left unmatched: 9. The complete variable domain, with remaining parts taken from reference TRBV2 and TRBJ1-2, reads EPEVTQTPSHQVTQMGQEVILRCVPISNHLYFYWYRQILGQKVEFLVSFYNNEISEKSEIFDDQFSVERPDGSNFTLKIRSTKLEDSAMYFCASTIQGISGYTFGSGTRLTVV.

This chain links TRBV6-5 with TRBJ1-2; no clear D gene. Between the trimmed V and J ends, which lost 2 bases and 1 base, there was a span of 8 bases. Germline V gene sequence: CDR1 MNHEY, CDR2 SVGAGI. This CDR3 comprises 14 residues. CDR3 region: CASSYREINYGYTF. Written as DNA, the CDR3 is TGTGCCAGCAGTTACAGAGAAATTAACTATGGCTACACCTTC.

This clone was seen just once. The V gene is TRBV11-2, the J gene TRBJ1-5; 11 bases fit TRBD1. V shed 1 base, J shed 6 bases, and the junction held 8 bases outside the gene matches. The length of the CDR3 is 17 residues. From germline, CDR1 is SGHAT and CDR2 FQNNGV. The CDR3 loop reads CASSLVARTGGTQPQHF. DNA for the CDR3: TGTGCCAGCAGCTTAGTCGCTCGGACAGGGGGCACTCAGCCCCAGCATTTT.